These T cell receptor beta chains were read from a single sample in a study of blood T cell repertoires in COVID-19. The protocol was immunoSEQ multiplex PCR, while the TCRdb copy is restricted to in-frame clones and leaves out a portion. Here the sample spans some 250,000 clones, roughly nine tenths being singletons. The source material was peripheral blood. These receptors were collected from a man aged 55-75 years who had recovered from COVID-19. Each CDR3 is given with its conserved first and last residue. D genes are given only for firm matches. The size entry is marked missing in some rows and otherwise reads once, few, many or a size class.

DNA: TGTGCCAGCAGTTACTGGGCCGGGACAGGGGCTTCTGGGGCCAACGTCCTGACTTTC
CDR3: CASSYWAGTGASGANVLTF
D: TRBD1
J: TRBJ2-6
V: TRBV6-2/TRBV6-3
size: NA
length: 19

DNA: TGCGCCAGCAGCCCGGGACAGGACGCACTGATTCCCTATGGCTACACCTTC
CDR3: CASSPGQDALIPYGYTF
D: TRBD1
J: TRBJ1-2
V: TRBV5-1
size: NA
length: 17

DNA: TGCGCCAGCAGCTTGGAAGATACGGGCGAGGGTTCACCCCTCCACTTT
CDR3: CASSLEDTGEGSPLHF
D: NA
J: TRBJ1-6
V: TRBV5-1
size: NA
length: 16

DNA: TGTGCCAGTAGTACCCCTGCGAGAGCAGATACGCAGTATTTT
CDR3: CASSTPARADTQYF
D: NA
J: TRBJ2-3
V: TRBV19
size: NA
length: 14

DNA: TGTGCCAGCAGCTTCGGAGGGGATAGCAATCAGCCCCAGCATTTT
CDR3: CASSFGGDSNQPQHF
D: NA
J: TRBJ1-5
V: TRBV9
size: NA
length: 15

DNA: TGTGCCAGCAGCTCACCAGGCCGGAGCACAGATACGCAGTATTTT
CDR3: CASSSPGRSTDTQYF
D: NA
J: TRBJ2-3
V: TRBV9
size: NA
length: 15

DNA: TGCAGTGTGAACAAACAAGAGACCCAGTACTTC
CDR3: CSVNKQETQYF
D: NA
J: TRBJ2-5
V: TRBV20-1
size: NA
length: 11

DNA: TGTGCCAGCAGCTTGCCCCGGGGACAGGGTTCGAATACGCAGTATTTT
CDR3: CASSLPRGQGSNTQYF
D: TRBD1
J: TRBJ2-3
V: TRBV7-9
size: NA
length: 16

DNA: TGTGCCAGCAGTTACTCGGGTACGACAGATCAGCCCCAGCATTTT
CDR3: CASSYSGTTDQPQHF
D: NA
J: TRBJ1-5
V: TRBV6-6
size: NA
length: 15

DNA: TGTGCCATCAGTGAGTCAGGGGGTACAGATACGCAGTATTTT
CDR3: CAISESGGTDTQYF
D: NA
J: TRBJ2-3
V: TRBV10-3
size: NA
length: 14

DNA: TGTGCCAGCAGCTTGAGTTCTAGCGGGGCCTCGAACACCGGGGAGCTGTTTTTT
CDR3: CASSLSSSGASNTGELFF
D: TRBD2
J: TRBJ2-2
V: TRBV5-4
size: NA
length: 18

DNA: TGTGCCAGCAGTCTATCAGGGGTCTGGGAGCAGTTCTTC
CDR3: CASSLSGVWEQFF
D: NA
J: TRBJ2-1
V: TRBV12-3/TRBV12-4
size: few
length: 13

DNA: TGCGCCAGCAGCTTGAGGACTTTAGCGGGAAGACTGCAAGAGACCCAGTACTTC
CDR3: CASSLRTLAGRLQETQYF
D: TRBD2
J: TRBJ2-5
V: TRBV5-1
size: NA
length: 18

DNA: TGTGCCAGCAGTGTTATTGGGACACTAACTACGACGGTGCAGTACTTC
CDR3: CASSVIGTLTTTVQYF
D: NA
J: TRBJ2-7
V: TRBV2
size: NA
length: 16